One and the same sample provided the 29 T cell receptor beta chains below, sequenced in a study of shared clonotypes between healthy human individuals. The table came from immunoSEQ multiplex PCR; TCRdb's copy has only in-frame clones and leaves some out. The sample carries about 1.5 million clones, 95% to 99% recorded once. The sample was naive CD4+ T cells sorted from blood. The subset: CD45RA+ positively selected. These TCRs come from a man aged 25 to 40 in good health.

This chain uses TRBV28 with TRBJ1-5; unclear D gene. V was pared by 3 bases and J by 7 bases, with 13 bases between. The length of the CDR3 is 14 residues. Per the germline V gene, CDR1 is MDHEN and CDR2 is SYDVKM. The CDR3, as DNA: TGTGCCAGCAGTTTTATGGGGATGAGACAGCCCCAGCATTTT. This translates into CASSFMGMRQPQHF.

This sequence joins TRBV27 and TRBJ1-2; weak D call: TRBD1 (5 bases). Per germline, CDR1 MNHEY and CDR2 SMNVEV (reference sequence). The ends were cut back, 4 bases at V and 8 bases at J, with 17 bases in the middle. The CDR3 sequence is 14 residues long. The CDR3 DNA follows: TGTGCCAGCAGTTCTTCCGGGCTGAGGGGAGGCTACACCTTC. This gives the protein CASSSSGLRGGYTF.

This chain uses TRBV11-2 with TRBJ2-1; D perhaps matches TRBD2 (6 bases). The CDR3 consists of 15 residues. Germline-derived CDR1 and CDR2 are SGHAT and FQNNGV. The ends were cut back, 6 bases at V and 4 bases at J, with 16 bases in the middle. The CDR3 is CASRGRSGVYNEQFF. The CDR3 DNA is TGTGCCAGCAGGGGTAGGTCGGGAGTTTACAATGAGCAGTTCTTC.

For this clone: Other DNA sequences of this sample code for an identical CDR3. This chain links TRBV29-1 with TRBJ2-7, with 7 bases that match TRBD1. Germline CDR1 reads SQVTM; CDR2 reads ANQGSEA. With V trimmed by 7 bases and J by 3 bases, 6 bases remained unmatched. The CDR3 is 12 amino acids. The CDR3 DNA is TGCAGCGCCCGGGACAGCGACTACGAGCAGTACTTC. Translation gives CSARDSDYEQYF.

CDR3 amino acids: CASSRRRDARGEQYF. The DNA for the CDR3 is TGTGCCAGCAGCCGTCGCCGAGACGCTCGTGGCGAGCAGTACTTC. V usage is TRBV5-6 and J usage is TRBJ2-7; D is unclear. The CDR3 runs to 15 residues. V was shortened by 4 bases and J by 6 bases, with 20 bases between the two germline ends. The germline gives CDR1 SGHDT, CDR2 YYEEEE.

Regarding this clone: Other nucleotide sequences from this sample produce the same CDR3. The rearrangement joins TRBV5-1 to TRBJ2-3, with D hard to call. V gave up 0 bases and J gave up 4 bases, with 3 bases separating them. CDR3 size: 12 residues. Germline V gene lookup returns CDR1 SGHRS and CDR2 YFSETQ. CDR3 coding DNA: TGCGCCAGCAGCTTGGGGTCAGATACGCAGTATTTT. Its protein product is CASSLGSDTQYF. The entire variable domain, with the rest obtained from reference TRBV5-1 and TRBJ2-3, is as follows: KAGVTQTPRYLIKTRGQQVTLSCSPISGHRSVSWYQQTPGQGLQFLFEYFSETQRNKGNFPGRFSGRQFSNSRSEMNVSTLELGDSALYLCASSLGSDTQYFGPGTRLTVL.

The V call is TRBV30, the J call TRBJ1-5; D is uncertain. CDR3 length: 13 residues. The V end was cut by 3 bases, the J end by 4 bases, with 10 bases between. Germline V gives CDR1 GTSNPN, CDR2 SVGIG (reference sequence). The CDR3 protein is CAWRTGWNQPQHF. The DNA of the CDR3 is TGTGCCTGGAGAACGGGTTGGAATCAGCCCCAGCATTTT. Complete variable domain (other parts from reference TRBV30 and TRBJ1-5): SQTIHQWPATLVQPVGSPLSLECTVEGTSNPNLYWYRQAAGRGLQLLFYSVGIGQISSEVPQNLSASRPQDRQFILSSKKLLLSDSGFYLCAWRTGWNQPQHFGDGTRLSIL.

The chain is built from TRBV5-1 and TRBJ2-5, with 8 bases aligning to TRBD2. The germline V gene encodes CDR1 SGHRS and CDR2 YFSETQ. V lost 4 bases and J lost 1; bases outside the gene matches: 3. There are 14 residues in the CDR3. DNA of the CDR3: TGCGCCAGCAGCCGTACTAGCGGCCAAGAGACCCAGTACTTC. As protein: CASSRTSGQETQYF.

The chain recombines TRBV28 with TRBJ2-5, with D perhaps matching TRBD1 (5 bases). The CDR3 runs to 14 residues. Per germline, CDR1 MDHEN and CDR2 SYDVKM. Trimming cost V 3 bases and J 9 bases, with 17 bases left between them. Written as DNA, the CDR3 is TGTGCCAGCAGTTTCTTAGGGGCAAGGTCGGCCCAGTACTTC. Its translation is CASSFLGARSAQYF.

CDR3 nucleotide sequence: TGCGCCAGCAGGCCGGGGGCCGCGCCAGTCTACGAGCAGTACTTC. This codes for CASRPGAAPVYEQYF. The chain links TRBV10-2 to TRBJ2-7, with D possibly being TRBD1 or TRBD2 (6 bases each). Trimming stripped 6 bases from V and 3 bases from J, with 18 bases between. This CDR3 is built from 15 residues. The germline V gene has CDR1 WSHSY and CDR2 SAAADI.

The CDR3 coding sequence is TGTGCCAGCAGCTTCGTGACAGGGGAAGTGGAGCCCCAGCATTTT. Its translation is CASSFVTGEVEPQHF. The rearrangement uses TRBV7-2 and TRBJ1-5; 8 bases agree with TRBD1. J lost 8 bases, V lost 3 bases, and 9 bases had no gene match. Germline CDR1 and CDR2: SGHTA and FQGNSA. The CDR3 sequence is 15 residues long.

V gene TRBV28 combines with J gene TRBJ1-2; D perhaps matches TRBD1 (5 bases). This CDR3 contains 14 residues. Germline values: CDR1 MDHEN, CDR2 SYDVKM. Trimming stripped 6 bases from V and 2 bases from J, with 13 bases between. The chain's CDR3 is CASRLQGGNYGYTF. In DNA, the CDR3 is TGTGCCAGCAGACTTCAGGGAGGAAACTATGGCTACACCTTC.

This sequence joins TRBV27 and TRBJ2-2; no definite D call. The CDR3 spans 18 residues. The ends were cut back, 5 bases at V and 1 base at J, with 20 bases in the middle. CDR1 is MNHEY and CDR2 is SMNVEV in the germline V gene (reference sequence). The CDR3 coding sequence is TGTGCCAGCAGTCTCCTCTCCTTAGGGTGGGAGAACACCGGGGAGCTGTTTTTT. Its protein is CASSLLSLGWENTGELFF.

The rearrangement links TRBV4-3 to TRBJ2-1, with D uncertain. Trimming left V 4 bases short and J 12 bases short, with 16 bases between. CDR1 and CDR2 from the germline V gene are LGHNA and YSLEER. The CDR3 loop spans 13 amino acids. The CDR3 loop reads CASSPTATGVQFF. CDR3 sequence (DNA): TGCGCCAGCAGCCCCACCGCCACTGGAGTGCAGTTCTTC.

This chain's CDR3 is CASLAAGTSGYEQYF. The CDR3 coding sequence is TGTGCCAGTCTAGCCGCCGGGACTAGCGGCTACGAGCAGTACTTC. The rearrangement uses TRBV10-3 and TRBJ2-7, with 11 nucleotides matching TRBD2. Germline CDR1 reads ENHRY; CDR2 reads SYGVKD. The CDR3 runs to 15 residues. V trimming: 10 bases; J trimming: 3 bases; junction bases outside the gene matches: 11.

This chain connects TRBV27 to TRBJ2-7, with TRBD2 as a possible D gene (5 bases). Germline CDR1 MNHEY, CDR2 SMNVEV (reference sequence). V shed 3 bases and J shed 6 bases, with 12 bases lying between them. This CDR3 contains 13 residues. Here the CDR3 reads CASSLGSSLEQYF. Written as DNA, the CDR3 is TGTGCCAGCAGTTTGGGGTCTAGCCTCGAGCAGTACTTC.

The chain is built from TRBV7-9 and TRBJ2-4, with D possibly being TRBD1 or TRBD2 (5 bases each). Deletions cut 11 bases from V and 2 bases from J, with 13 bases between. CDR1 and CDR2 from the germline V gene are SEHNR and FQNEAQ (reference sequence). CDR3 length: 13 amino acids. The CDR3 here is CALAKGPKNIQYF. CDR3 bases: TGTGCCCTTGCAAAGGGACCCAAAAACATTCAGTACTTC.

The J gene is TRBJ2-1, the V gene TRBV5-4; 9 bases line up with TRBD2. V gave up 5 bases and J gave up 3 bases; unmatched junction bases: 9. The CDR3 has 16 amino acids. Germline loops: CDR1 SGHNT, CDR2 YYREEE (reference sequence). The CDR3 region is CASSPPSSGNYNEQFF. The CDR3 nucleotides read TGTGCCAGCAGTCCCCCTTCTAGCGGGAACTACAATGAGCAGTTCTTC. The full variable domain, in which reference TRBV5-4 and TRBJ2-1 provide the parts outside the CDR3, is ETGVTQSPTHLIKTRGQQVTLRCSSQSGHNTVSWYQQALGQGPQFIFQYYREEENGRGNFPPRFSGLQFPNYSSELNVNALELDDSALYLCASSPPSSGNYNEQFFGPGTRLTVL.

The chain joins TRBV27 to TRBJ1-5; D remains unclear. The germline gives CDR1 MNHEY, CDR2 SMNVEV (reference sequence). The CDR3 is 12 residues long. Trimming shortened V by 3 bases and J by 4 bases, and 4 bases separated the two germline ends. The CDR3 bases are TGTGCCAGCAGTTTCCCGAATCAGCCCCAGCATTTT. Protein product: CASSFPNQPQHF.

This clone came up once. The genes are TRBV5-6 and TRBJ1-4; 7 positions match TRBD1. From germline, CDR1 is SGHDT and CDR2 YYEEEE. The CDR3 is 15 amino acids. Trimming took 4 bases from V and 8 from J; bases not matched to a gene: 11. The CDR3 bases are TGTGCCAGCAGCATCGGGCAGGGGGATATCGAAAAACTGTTTTTT. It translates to CASSIGQGDIEKLFF.

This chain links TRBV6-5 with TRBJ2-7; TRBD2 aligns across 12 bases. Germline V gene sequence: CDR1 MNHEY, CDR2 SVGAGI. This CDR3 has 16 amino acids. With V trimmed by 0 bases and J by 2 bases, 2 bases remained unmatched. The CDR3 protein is CASSYSWTSGTYEQYF. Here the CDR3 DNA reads TGTGCCAGCAGTTACTCATGGACTAGCGGGACCTACGAGCAGTACTTC.

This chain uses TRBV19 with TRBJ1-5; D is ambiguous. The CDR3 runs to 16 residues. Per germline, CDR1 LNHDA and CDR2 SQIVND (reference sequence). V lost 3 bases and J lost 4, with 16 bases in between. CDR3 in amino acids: CASSISVLPPNQPQHF. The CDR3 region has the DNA TGTGCCAGTAGTATTTCTGTCCTCCCTCCGAATCAGCCCCAGCATTTT.

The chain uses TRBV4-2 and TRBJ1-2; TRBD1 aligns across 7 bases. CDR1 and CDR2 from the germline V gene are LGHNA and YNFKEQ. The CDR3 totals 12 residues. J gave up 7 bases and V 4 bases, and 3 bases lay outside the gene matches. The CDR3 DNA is TGTGCCAGCAGCCTAGGGGGCGGTGGCTACACCTTC. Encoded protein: CASSLGGGGYTF.

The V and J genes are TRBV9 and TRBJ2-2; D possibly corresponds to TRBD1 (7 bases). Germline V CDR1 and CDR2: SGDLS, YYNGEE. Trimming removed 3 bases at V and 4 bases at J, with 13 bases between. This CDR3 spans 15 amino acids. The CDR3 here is CASSGRGQPTGELFF. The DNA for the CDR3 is TGTGCCAGCAGCGGGAGGGGACAGCCCACCGGGGAGCTGTTTTTT.

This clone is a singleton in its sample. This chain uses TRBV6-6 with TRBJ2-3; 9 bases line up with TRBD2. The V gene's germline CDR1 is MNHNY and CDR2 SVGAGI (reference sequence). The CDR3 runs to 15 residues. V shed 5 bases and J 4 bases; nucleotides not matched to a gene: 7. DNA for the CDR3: TGTGCCAGCAGTCAAATACGGACTAGCGCAGATACGCAGTATTTT. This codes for CASSQIRTSADTQYF.

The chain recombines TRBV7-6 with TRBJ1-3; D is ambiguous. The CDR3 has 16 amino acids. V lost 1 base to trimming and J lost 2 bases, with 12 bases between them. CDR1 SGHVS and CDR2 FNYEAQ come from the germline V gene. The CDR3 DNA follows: TGTGCCAGCAGCTTAGGGGTCATGATAGCTGGAAACACCATATATTTT. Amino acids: CASSLGVMIAGNTIYF.

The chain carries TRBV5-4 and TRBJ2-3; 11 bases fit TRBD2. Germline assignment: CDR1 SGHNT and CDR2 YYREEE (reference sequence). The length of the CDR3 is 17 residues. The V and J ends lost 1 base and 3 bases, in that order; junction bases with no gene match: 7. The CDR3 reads CASSLSLSSGRTDTQYF. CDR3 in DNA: TGTGCCAGCAGCTTGAGTTTGTCTAGCGGGAGGACAGATACGCAGTATTTT.

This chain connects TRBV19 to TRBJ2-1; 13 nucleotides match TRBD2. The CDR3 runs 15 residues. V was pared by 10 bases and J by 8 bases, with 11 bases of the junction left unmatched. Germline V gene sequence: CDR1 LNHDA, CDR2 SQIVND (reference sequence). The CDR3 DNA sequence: TGTGCCATCCGGCTCGGACTAGCGGGAGAGGATGAGCAGTTCTTC. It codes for CAIRLGLAGEDEQFF.

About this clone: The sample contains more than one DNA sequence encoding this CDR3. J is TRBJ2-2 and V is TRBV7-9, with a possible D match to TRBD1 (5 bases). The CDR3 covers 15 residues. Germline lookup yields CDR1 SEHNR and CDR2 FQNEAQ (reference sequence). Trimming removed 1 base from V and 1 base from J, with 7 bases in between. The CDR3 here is CASSLGQGNTGELFF. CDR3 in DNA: TGTGCCAGCAGCTTAGGCCAGGGGAACACCGGGGAGCTGTTTTTT.